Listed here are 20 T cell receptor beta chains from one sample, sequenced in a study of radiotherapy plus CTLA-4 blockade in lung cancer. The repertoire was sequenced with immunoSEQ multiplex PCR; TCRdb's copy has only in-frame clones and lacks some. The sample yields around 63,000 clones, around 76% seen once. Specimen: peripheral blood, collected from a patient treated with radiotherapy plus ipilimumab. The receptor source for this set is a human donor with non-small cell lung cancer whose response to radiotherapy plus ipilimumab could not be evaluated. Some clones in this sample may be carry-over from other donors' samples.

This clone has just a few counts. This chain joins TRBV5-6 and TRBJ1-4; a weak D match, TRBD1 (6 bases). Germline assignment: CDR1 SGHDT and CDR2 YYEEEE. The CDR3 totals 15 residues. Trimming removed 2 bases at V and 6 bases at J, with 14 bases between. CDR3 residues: CASSFQGMVDEKLFF. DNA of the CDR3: TGTGCCAGCAGCTTTCAGGGGATGGTCGATGAAAAACTGTTTTTT.

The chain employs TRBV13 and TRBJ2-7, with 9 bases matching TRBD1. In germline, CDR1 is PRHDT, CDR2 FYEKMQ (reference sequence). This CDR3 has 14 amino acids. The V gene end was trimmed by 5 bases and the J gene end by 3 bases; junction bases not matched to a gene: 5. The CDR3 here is CASSPAGQGYEQYF. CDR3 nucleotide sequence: TGTGCCAGCAGCCCCGCGGGACAGGGCTACGAGCAGTACTTC.

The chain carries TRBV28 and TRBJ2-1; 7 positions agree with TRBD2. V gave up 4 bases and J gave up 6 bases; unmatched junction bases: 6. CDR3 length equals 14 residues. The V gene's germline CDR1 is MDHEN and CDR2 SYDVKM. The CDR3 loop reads CASSSRDYFNEQFF. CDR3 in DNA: TGTGCCAGCAGTTCCCGGGACTACTTCAATGAGCAGTTCTTC. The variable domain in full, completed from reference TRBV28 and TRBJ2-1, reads DVKVTQSSRYLVKRTGEKVFLECVQDMDHENMFWYRQDPGLGLRLIYFSYDVKMKEKGDIPEGYSVSREKKERFSLILESASTNQTSMYLCASSSRDYFNEQFFGPGTRLTVL.

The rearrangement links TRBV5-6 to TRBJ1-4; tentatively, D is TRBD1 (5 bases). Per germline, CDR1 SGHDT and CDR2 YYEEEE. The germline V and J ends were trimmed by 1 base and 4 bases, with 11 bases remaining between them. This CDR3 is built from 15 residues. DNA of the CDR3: TGTGCCAGCAGCTTGTTGCAGGGTATTAATGAAAAACTGTTTTTT. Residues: CASSLLQGINEKLFF.

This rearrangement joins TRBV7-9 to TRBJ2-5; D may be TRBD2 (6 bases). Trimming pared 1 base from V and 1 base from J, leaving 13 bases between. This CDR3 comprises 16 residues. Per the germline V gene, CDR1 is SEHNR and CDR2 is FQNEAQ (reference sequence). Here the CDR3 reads CASSLGSRRGQETQYF. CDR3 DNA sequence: TGTGCCAGCAGCTTAGGATCCCGGAGGGGCCAAGAGACCCAGTACTTC.

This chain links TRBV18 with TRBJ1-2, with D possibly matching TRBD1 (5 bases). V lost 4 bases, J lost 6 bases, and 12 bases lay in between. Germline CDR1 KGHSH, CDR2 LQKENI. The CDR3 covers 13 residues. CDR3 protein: CASSLSLTDGYTF. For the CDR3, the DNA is TGTGCCAGCTCACTCAGCCTGACAGATGGCTACACCTTC.

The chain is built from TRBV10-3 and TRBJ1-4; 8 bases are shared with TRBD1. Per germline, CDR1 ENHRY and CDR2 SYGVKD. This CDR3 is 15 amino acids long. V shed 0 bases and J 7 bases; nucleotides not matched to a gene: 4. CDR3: CAISESTGAGEKLFF. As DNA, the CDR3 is TGTGCCATCAGTGAGTCGACAGGGGCCGGTGAAAAACTGTTTTTT.

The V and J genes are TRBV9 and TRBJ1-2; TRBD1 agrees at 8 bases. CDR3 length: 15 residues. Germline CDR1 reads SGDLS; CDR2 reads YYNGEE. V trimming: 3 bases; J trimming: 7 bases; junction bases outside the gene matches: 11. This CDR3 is CASSGYRGGGSGYTF. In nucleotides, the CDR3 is TGTGCCAGCAGCGGATACAGGGGGGGAGGAAGTGGCTACACCTTC. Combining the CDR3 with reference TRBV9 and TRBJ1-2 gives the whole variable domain DSGVTQTPKHLITATGQRVTLRCSPRSGDLSVYWYQQSLDQGLQFLIQYYNGEERAKGNILERFSAQQFPDLHSELNLSSLELGDSALYFCASSGYRGGGSGYTFGSGTRLTVV.

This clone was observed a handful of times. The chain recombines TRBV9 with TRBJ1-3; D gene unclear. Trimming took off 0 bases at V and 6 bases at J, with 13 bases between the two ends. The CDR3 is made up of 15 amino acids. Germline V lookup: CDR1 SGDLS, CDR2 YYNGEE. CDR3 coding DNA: TGTGCCAGCAGCGTAGCTAGGGAGTTTGTAAACACCATATATTTT. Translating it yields CASSVAREFVNTIYF.

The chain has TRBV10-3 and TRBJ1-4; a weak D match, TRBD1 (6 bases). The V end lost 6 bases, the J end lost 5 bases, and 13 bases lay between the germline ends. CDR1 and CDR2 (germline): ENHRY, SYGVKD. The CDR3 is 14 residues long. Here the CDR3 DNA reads TGTGCCATCAGCTCTACAGGGTTAAATGAAAAACTGTTTTTT. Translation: CAISSTGLNEKLFF.

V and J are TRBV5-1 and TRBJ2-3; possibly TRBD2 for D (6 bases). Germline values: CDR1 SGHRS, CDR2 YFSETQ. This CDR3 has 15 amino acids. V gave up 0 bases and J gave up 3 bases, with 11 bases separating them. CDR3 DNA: TGCGCCAGCAGCTTGGGCGGGGTTAGGACAGATACGCAGTATTTT. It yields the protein CASSLGGVRTDTQYF.

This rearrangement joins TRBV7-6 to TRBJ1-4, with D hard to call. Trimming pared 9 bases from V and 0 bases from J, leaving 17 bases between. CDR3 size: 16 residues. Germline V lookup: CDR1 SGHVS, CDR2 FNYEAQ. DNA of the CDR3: TGTGCCAGTCAGAAGAGCGGCGGTGCAACTAATGAAAAACTGTTTTTT. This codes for CASQKSGGATNEKLFF.

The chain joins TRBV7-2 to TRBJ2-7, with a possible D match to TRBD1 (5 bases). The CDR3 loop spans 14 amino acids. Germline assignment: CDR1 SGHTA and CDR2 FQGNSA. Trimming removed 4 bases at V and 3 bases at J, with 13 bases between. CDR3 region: CASSSSRGNYEQYF. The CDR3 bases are TGTGCCAGCAGCTCTTCTAGGGGTAACTACGAGCAGTACTTC.

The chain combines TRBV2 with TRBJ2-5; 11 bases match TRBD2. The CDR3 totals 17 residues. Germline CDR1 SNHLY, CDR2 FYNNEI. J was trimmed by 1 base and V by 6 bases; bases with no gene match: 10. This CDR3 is CASSVGTSGDLQETQYF. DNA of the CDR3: TGTGCCAGCAGCGTTGGGACTAGCGGAGATCTCCAAGAGACCCAGTACTTC.

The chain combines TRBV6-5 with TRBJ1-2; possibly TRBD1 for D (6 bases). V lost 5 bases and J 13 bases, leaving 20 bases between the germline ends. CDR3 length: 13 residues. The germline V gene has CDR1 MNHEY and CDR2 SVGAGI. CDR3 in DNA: TGTGCCAGCAGTAGAGGCCTGGACAGCTCGGTCACCTTC. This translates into CASSRGLDSSVTF.

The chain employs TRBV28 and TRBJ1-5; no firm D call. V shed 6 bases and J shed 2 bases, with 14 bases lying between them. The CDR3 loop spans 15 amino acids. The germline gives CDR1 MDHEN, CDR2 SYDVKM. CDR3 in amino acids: CASSHGEWGNQPQHF. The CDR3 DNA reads TGTGCCAGCAGCCACGGGGAATGGGGCAATCAGCCCCAGCATTTT.

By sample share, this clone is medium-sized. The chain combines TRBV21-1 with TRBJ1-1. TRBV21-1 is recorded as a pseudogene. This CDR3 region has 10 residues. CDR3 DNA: TGTGCCAGCAGAGTCCGGGGAGCTTTCTTT. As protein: CASRVRGAFF.

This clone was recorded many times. The CDR3 DNA reads TGTGCCACCCTACTAGACGCCGGGACAGAAAGACAGCCCCAGCATTTT. Its protein product is CATLLDAGTERQPQHF. The chain employs TRBV19 and TRBJ1-5, with 7 positions matching TRBD1. The ends lost 10 bases at V and 7 bases at J; junction bases unmatched: 19. The CDR3 sequence is 16 residues long. CDR1 and CDR2 from the germline V gene are LNHDA and SQIVND (reference sequence).

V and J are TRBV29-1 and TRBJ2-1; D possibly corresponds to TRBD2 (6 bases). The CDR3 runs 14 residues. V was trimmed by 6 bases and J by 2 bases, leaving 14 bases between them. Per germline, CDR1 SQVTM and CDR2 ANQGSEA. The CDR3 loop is CSVGGTSTYNEQFF. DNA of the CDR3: TGCAGCGTGGGGGGAACAAGTACCTACAATGAGCAGTTCTTC.

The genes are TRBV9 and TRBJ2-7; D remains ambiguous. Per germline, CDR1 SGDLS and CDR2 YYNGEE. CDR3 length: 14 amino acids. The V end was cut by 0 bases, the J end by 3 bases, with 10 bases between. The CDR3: CASSVAPGVYEQYF. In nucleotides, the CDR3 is TGTGCCAGCAGCGTAGCCCCAGGTGTCTACGAGCAGTACTTC.